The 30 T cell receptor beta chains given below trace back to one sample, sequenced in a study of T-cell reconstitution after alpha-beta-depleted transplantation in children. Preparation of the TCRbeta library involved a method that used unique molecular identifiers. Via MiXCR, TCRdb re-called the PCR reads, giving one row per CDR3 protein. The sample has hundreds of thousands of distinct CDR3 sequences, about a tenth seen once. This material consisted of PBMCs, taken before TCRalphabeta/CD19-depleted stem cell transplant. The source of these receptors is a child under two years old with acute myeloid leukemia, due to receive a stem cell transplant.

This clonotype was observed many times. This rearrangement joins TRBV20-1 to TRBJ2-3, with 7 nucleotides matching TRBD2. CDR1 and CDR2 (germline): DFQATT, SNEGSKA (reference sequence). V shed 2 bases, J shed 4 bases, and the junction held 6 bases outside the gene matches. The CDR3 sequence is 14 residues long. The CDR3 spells CSARMGGPADTQYF. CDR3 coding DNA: TGCAGTGCTAGAATGGGAGGGCCCGCAGATACGCAGTATTTT.

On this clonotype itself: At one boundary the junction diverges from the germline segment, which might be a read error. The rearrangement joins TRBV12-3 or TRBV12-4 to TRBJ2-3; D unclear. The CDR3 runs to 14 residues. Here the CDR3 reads CAGSYEGSTDTEYF. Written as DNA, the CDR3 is TGTGCCGGCAGTTACGAAGGTAGTACAGATACGGAGTATTTT.

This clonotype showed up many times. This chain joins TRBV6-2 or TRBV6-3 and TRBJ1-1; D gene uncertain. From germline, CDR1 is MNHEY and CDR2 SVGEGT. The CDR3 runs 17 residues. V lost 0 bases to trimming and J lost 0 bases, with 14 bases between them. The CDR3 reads CASSYSSRREVNTEAFF. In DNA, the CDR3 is TGTGCCAGCAGTTACTCGAGTCGGAGGGAAGTGAACACTGAAGCTTTCTTT.

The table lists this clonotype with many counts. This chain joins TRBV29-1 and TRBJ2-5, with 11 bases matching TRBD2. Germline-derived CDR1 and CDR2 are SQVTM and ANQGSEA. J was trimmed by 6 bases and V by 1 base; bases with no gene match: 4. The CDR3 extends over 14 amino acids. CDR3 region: CSVEVAGGPQTQYF. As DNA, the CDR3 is TGCAGCGTTGAAGTAGCGGGGGGGCCCCAGACCCAGTACTTC.

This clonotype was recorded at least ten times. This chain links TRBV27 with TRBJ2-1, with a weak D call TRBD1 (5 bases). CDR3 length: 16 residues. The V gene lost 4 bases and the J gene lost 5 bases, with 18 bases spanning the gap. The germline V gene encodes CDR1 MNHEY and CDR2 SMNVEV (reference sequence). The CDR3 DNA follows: TGTGCCAGCAGTTCCCCGTTTAGAAGGGGCAACAATGAGCAGTTCTTC. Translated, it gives CASSSPFRRGNNEQFF.

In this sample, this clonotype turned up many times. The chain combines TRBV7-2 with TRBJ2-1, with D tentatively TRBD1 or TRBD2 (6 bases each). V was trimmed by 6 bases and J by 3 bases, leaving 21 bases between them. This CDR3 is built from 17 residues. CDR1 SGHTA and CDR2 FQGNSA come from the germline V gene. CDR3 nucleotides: TGTGCCAGCAGAGGGGGGAGAAGGGGTATTGGCTACAATGAGCAGTTCTTC. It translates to CASRGGRRGIGYNEQFF.

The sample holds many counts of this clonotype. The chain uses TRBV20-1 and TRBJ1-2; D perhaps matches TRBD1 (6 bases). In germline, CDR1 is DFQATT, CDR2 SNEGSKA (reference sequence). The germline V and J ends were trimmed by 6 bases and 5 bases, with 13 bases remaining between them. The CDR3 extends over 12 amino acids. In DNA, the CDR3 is TGCAGTGCGTCGACAGGCTTATATGGCTACACCTTC. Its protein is CSASTGLYGYTF.

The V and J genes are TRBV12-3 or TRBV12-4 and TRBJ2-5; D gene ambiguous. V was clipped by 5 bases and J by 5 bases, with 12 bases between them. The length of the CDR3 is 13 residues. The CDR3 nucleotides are TGTGCCAGCAGTACCTATGGGTCGGAGACCCAGTACTTC. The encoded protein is CASSTYGSETQYF.

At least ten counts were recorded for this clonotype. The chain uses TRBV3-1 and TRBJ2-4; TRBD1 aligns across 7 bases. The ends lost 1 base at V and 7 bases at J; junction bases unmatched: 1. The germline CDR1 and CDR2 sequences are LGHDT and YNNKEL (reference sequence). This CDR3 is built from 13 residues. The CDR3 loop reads CASSQGQGNIQYF. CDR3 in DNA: TGTGCCAGCAGCCAAGGACAGGGCAACATTCAGTACTTC.

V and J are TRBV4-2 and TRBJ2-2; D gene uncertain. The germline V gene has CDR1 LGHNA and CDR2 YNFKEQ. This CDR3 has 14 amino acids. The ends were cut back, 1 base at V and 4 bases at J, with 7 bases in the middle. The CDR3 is CASSQVLLTGELFF. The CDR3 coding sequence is TGTGCCAGCAGCCAAGTACTTCTCACCGGGGAGCTGTTTTTT.

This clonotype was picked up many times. CDR3 DNA sequence: TGCAGTGCTAGAGATGCTTTTAATGAAAAACTGTTTTTT. It specifies CSARDAFNEKLFF. J is TRBJ1-4 and V is TRBV20-1; no clear D gene. The CDR3 is 13 amino acids. Germline CDR1 DFQATT, CDR2 SNEGSKA (reference sequence). V lost 0 bases and J lost 4, with 6 bases in between.

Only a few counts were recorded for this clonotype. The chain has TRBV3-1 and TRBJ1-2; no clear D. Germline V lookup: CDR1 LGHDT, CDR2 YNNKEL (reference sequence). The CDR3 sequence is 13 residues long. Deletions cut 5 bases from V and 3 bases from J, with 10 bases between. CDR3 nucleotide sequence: TGTGCCAGCAGCGCGGGGATCCACTATGGCTACACCTTC. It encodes CASSAGIHYGYTF.

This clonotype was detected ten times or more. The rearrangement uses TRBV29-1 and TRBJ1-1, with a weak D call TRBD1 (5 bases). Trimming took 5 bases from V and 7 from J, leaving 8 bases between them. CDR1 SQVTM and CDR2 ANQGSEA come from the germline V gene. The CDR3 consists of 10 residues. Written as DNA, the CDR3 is TGCAGCGTTCTGACAGATGAAGCTTTCTTT. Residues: CSVLTDEAFF.

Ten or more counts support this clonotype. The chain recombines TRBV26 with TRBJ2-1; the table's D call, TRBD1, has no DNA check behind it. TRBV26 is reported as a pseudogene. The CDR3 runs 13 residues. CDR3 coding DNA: TGTGCCAGCAGTTCACAGGGGAGGAATGAGCAGTTCTTC. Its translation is CASSSQGRNEQFF.

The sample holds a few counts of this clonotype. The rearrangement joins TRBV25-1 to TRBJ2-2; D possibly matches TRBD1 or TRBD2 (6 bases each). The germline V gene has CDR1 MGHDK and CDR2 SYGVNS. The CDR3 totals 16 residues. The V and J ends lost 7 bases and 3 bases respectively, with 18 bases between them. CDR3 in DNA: TGTGCCAGCATCGGCTTCGGGGGACACCACACCGGGGAGCTGTTTTTT. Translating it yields CASIGFGGHHTGELFF.

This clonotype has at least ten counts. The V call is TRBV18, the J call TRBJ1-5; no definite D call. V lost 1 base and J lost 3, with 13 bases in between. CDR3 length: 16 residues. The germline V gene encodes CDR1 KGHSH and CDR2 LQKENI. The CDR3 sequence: CASSPLSATPNQPQHF. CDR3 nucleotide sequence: TGTGCCAGCTCACCACTGTCCGCAACACCCAATCAGCCCCAGCATTTT.

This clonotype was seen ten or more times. This chain's CDR3 is CASSVVANEKLFF. The CDR3, as DNA: TGTGCCAGCAGCGTGGTGGCTAATGAAAAACTGTTTTTT. The rearrangement links TRBV7-6 to TRBJ1-4; no clear D gene. V lost 5 bases and J 3 bases, leaving 7 bases between the germline ends. This CDR3 spans 13 amino acids. Germline assignment: CDR1 SGHVS and CDR2 FNYEAQ.

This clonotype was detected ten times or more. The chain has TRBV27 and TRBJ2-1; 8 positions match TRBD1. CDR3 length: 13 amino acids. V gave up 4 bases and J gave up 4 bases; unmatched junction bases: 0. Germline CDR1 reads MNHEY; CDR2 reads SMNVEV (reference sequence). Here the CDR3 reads CASSWTGYNEQFF. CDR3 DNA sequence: TGTGCCAGCAGTTGGACAGGGTACAATGAGCAGTTCTTC.

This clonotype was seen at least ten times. CDR3 nucleotides: TGTGCCAGCAGCGAGGGGGGCGAGCAGTTCTTC. Residues: CASSEGGEQFF. The V call is TRBV25-1, the J call TRBJ2-1; D assignment may be TRBD1 or TRBD2 (6 bases each). The V and J ends lost 6 bases and 10 bases respectively, with 10 bases between them. The CDR3 has 11 residues. Germline-derived CDR1 and CDR2 are MGHDK and SYGVNS.

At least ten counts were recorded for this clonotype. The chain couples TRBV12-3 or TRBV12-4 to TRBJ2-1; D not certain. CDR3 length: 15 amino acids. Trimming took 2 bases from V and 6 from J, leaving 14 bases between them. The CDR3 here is CASSLRSVNFNEQFF. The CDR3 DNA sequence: TGTGCCAGCAGTTTAAGAAGCGTAAACTTCAATGAGCAGTTCTTC.

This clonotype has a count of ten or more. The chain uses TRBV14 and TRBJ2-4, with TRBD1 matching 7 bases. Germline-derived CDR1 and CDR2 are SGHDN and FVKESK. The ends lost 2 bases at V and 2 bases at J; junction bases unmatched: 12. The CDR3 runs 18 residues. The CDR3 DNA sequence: TGTGCCAGCAGCCAACGACAGGGATCCTCGGATTCCAAAAACATTCAGTACTTC. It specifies CASSQRQGSSDSKNIQYF.

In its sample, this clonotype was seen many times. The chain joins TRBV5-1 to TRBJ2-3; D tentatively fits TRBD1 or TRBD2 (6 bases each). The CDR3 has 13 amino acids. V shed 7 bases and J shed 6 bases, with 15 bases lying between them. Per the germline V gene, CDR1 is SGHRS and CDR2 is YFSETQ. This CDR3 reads CASGTLRGDTQYF. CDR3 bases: TGCGCCAGCGGGACACTCCGGGGGGATACGCAGTATTTT.

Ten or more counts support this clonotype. The CDR3 here is CATGTSGDNNEQFF. The CDR3 DNA sequence: TGTGCCACCGGGACTAGCGGGGACAACAATGAGCAGTTCTTC. The rearrangement joins TRBV10-3 to TRBJ2-1; 13 nucleotides align to TRBD2. Germline assignment: CDR1 ENHRY and CDR2 SYGVKD. The CDR3 is made up of 14 amino acids. V lost 10 bases to trimming and J lost 5 bases; unmatched junction nucleotides: 5.

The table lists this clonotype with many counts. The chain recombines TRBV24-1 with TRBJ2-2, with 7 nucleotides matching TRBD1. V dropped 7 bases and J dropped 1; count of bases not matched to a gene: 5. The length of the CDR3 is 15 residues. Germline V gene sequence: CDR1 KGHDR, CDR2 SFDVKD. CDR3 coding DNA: TGTGCCACCAGCGGTAGGACAGGGAACACCGGGGAGCTGTTTTTT. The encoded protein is CATSGRTGNTGELFF.

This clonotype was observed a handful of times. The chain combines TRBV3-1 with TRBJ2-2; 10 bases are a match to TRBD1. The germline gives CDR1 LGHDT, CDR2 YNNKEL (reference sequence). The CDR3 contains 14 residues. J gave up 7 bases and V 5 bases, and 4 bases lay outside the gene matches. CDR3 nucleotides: TGTGCCAGCAGCGACAGGGGGCAGGGCGGGGAGCTGTTTTTT. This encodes CASSDRGQGGELFF.

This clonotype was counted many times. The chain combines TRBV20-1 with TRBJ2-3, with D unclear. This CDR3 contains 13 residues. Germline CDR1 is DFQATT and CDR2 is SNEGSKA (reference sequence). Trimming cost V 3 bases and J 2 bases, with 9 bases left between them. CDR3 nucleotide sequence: TGCAGTGCTAGGGGTGTGCACACAGATACGCAGTATTTT. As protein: CSARGVHTDTQYF.

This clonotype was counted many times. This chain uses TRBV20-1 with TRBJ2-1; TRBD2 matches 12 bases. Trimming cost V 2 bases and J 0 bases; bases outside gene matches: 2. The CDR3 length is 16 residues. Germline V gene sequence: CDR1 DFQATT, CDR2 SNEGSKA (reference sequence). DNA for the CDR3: TGCAGTGCTAGACTAGCGGGAGGGAGCTCCTACAATGAGCAGTTCTTC. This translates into CSARLAGGSSYNEQFF.

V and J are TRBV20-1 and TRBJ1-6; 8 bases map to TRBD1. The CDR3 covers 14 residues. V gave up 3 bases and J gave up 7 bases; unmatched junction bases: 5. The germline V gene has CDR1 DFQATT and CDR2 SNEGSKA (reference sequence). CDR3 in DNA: TGCAGTGCTAGGCAGGGGGCTTCGAATTCACCCCTCCACTTT. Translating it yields CSARQGASNSPLHF.

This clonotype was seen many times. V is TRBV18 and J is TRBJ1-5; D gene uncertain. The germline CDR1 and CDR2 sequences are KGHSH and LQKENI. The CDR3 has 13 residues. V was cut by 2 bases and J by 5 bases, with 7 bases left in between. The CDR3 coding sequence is TGTGCCAGCTCACCAAAGGGAGATCAGCCCCAGCATTTT. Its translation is CASSPKGDQPQHF.

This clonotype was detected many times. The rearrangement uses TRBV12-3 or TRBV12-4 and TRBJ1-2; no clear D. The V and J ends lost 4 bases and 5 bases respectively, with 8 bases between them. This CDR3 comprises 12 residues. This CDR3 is CASSSAVYGYTF. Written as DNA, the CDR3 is TGTGCCAGCAGTTCTGCGGTTTATGGCTACACCTTC.